The T cell receptor beta chain described here comes from a study of blood T cell repertoires in COVID-19. The repertoire was sequenced with immunoSEQ multiplex PCR; TCRdb's copy has only in-frame clones and lacks some. In the table there are around 250,000 clones, roughly 89% of which are singletons. Many counts were recorded for this clone. Sequencing was carried out using peripheral blood. This TCR was sampled from a woman aged 40-49 years who had recovered from COVID-19.

CDR3 coding DNA: TGTGCCAGCAGTCCCGGGGGCACTGAAGCTTTCTTT. Translating gives CASSPGGTEAFF. The J gene is TRBJ1-1, the V gene TRBV6-6; D is possibly TRBD1 (5 bases). Trimming shortened V by 5 bases and J by 4 bases, and 8 bases separated the two germline ends. Germline V CDR1 and CDR2: MNHNY, SVGAGI (reference sequence). The length of the CDR3 is 12 residues.